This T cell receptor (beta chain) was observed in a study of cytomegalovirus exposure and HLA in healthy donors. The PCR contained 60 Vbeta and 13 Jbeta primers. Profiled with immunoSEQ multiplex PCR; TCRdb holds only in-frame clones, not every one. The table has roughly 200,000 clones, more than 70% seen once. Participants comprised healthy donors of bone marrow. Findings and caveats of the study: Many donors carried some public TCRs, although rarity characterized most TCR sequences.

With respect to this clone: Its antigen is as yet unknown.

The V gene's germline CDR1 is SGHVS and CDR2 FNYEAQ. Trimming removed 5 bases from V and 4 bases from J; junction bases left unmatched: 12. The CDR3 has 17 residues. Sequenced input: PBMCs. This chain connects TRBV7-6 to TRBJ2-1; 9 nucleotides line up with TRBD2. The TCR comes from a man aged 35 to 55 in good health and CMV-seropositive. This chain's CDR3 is CASSPSGVAGVYNEQFF. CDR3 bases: TGTGCCAGCAGCCCCTCCGGGGTAGCGGGAGTATACAATGAGCAGTTCTTC.